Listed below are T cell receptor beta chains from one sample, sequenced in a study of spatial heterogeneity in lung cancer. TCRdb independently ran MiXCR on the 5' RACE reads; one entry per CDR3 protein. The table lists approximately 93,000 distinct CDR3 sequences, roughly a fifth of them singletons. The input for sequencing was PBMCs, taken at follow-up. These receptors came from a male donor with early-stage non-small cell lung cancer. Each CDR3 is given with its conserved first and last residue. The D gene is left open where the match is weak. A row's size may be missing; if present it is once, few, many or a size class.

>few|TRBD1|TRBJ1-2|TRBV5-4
TGTGCCAGCAGGGGCCCGGGACAGGGGGCGCGTGGCTACACCTTC
CASRGPGQGARGYTF
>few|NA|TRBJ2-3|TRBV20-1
TGCAGTGCCGATAGGACGAGCACAGATACGCAGTATTTT
CSADRTSTDTQYF
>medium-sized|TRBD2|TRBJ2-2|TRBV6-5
TGTGCCAGCAGCTACTATCACAGGACTAGCGGGAGTGCCGGGGAGCTGTTTTTT
CASSYYHRTSGSAGELFF
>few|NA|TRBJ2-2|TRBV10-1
TGCGCCAGCAGTATTCGAGCCACCGGGGAGCTGTTTTTT
CASSIRATGELFF
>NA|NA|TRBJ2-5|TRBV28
TGTGCCAGCAGTTTGGGGACGCTCAAGACCCAGTACTTC
CASSLGTLKTQYF
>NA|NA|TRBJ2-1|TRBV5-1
TGCGCCAGCAGCTTGTCGGGAGAGTTTTACAATGAGCAGTTCTTC
CASSLSGEFYNEQFF
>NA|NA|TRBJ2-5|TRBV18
TGTGCCAGCTCACTTGCGACAGGAGGCCAAGAGACCCAGTACTTC
CASSLATGGQETQYF
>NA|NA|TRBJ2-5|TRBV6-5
TGTGCCAGCAATGTGTGGGGGGAGACCCAGTACTTC
CASNVWGETQYF
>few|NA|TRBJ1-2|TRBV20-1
TGCAGTGCTAGAGATCGGAGACTGGCGGGACCGGGCTATGGCTACACCTTC
CSARDRRLAGPGYGYTF
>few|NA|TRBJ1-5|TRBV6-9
TGTGCCACCCGTATCGCATCAAATCAGCCCCAGCATTTT
CATRIASNQPQHF
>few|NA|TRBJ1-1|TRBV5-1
TGCGCCAGCAGCTTGGAGGCAGGGACCACTGAAGCTTTCTTT
CASSLEAGTTEAFF
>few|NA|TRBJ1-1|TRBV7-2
TGTGCCAGCAGCTTAGTTCTCGTGAACACTGAAGCTTTCTTT
CASSLVLVNTEAFF
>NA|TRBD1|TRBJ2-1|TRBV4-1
TGCGCCAGCAGCCAAGTGACAGGGGGATATGAGCAGTTCTTC
CASSQVTGGYEQFF
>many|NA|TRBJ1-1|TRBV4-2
TGTGCCAGCAGCCAAGACAGCCTAAACACTGAAGCTTTCTTT
CASSQDSLNTEAFF
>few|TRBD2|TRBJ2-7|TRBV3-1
TGTGCCAGCAGCCAAGGGACTAGCGGAATTTACGAGCAGTACTTC
CASSQGTSGIYEQYF
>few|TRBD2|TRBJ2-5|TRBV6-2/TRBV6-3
TGTGCCAGCAGTTACTCGACTAGCGGTCAAGAGACCCAGTACTTC
CASSYSTSGQETQYF
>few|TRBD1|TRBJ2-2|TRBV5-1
TGCGCCAGCAGCTTGCGGACAGGGGGGACCGGGGAGCTGTTTTTT
CASSLRTGGTGELFF
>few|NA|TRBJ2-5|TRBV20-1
TGCAGTGCTAGAGACGGGCATATGAACCAAGAGACCCAGTACTTC
CSARDGHMNQETQYF
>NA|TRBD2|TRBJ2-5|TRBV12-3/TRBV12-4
TGTGCCAGCAGTCTGGCGGGAGCATTAGAGACCCAGTACTTC
CASSLAGALETQYF
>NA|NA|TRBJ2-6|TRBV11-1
TGTGCCAGCAGCCCTAGCTTGCATTCCGGGGCCAACGTCCTGACTTTC
CASSPSLHSGANVLTF
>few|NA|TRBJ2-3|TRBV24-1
TGTGCCACCAGTGATTCAGGCCTGACTCCGCAGTATTTT
CATSDSGLTPQYF
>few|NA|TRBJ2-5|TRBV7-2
TGTGCCAGCAGCTTAGCAACGGAGACCCAGTACTTC
CASSLATETQYF
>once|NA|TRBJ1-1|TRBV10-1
TGCGCCAGCAGTGAGTCGGGGAACACTGAAGCTTTCTTT
CASSESGNTEAFF
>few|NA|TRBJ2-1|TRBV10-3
TGTGCCATCTGGGACGTGTATTACAATGAGCAGTTCTTC
CAIWDVYYNEQFF
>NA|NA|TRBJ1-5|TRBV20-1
TGCAGTGGCCAGGGTTCTGGTCAGCCCCAGCATTTT
CSGQGSGQPQHF
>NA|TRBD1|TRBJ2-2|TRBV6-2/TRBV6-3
TGTGCCAGTTCCGGGACAGGGTACACCGGGGAGCTGTTTTTT
CASSGTGYTGELFF
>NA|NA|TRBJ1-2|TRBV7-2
TGTGCCAGCAGCTTTGGGGGGTCGGTCTATGGCTACACCTTC
CASSFGGSVYGYTF
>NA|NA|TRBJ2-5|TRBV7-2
TGTGCCAGCAGCTTAGCCGGGTTTGAGACCCAGTACTTC
CASSLAGFETQYF
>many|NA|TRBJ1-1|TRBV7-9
TGTGCCAGCAGCGGTGGTGCGAACACTGAAGCTTTCTTT
CASSGGANTEAFF
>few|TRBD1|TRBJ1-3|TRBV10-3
TGTGCCATCAGTCCAGGGGGCACGCTTGGAAACACCATATATTTT
CAISPGGTLGNTIYF
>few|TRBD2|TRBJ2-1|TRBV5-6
TGTGCCAGCAGCTTTGGACTAGCTAGCAATGAGCAGTTCTTC
CASSFGLASNEQFF
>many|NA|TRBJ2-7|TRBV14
TGTGCCAGCAGCCCAGACTTGGTCCACGAGCAGTACTTC
CASSPDLVHEQYF
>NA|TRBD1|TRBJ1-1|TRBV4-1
TGCGCCAGCAGCCCATTAGGGAACAGGGGGCCCACTGAAGCTTTCTTT
CASSPLGNRGPTEAFF
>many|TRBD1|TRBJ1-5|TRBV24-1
TGTGCCACCAGTGATTTTCGTGACAGGGTGATACGGAATCAGCCCCAGCATTTT
CATSDFRDRVIRNQPQHF
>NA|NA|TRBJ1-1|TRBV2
TGTGCCAGCGTGGCAGGGAGGGTGAACACTGAAGCTTTCTTT
CASVAGRVNTEAFF
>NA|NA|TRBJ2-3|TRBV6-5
TGTGCCAGCAGTTACCGGGATACGCAGTATTTT
CASSYRDTQYF
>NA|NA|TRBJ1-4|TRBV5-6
TGTGCCAGCAGCTTGGGCACAGGCGGTTGGGAAAAACTGTTTTTT
CASSLGTGGWEKLFF
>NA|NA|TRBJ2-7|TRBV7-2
TGTGCCAGCAGCTCACCACTCGATGTACGCGAGCAGTACTTC
CASSSPLDVREQYF
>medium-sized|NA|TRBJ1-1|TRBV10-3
TGTGCCACTACCCCCAGGGACCCTAACACTGAAGCTTTCTTT
CATTPRDPNTEAFF
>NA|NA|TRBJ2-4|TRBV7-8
TGTGCCAGCAGCTGGGGGGGCTCGGAAAACATTCAGTACTTC
CASSWGGSENIQYF
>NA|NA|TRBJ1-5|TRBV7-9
TGTGCCAGCAGCTTACCCCAGACACCCCAGCATTTT
CASSLPQTPQHF
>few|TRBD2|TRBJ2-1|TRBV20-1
TGCAGTGCTAGAGGTCCTGCTAGCGGGGGGCACAATGAGCAGTTCTTC
CSARGPASGGHNEQFF
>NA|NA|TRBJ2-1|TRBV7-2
TGTGCCAGCAGCTTCAGTTTCTACAATGAGCAGTTCTTC
CASSFSFYNEQFF
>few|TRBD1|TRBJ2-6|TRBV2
TGTGCCAGCAGCCGGCAGGGGGCAGCTGGGGCCAACGTCCTGACTTTC
CASSRQGAAGANVLTF
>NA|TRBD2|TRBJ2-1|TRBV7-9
TGTGCCAGCAGCTTAGGGACTAGCGGGGTCACCTACAATGAGCAGTTCTTC
CASSLGTSGVTYNEQFF
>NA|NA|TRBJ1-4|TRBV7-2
TGTGCCAGCAGCTTGACAGCTTTTAATGAAAAACTGTTTTTT
CASSLTAFNEKLFF
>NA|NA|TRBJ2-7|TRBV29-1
TGCAGCTCTTGCGCGTGGACAGACTACAATGAGCAGTACTTC
CSSCAWTDYNEQYF
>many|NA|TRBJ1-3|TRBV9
TGTGCCAGCACCGTGGGGGTCTCCGCCGGAAACACCATATATTTT
CASTVGVSAGNTIYF
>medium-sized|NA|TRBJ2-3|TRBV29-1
TGCAGCGTTAAACCCGACAGCACAGATACGCAGTATTTT
CSVKPDSTDTQYF
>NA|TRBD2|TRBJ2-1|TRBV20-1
TGCAGTGCTAGCCTGTATCTAGCGGGAAACGGGAATGAGCAGTTCTTC
CSASLYLAGNGNEQFF
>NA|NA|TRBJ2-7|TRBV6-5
TGTGCCAGCAGTTACTCGGATGGTGTCTACGAGCAGTACTTC
CASSYSDGVYEQYF
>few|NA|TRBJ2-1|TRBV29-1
TGCAGCTGGAAGCCAGGCTCCTACAATGAGCAGTTCTTC
CSWKPGSYNEQFF
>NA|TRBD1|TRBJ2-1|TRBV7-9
TGTGTCAGCAGCCAAGAGAGGGACAGCAAGCCCGAGCAGTTCTTC
CVSSQERDSKPEQFF
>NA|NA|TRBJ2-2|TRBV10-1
TGCGCCAGCAGTGATGTCCGCACCGGGGAGCTGTTTTTT
CASSDVRTGELFF
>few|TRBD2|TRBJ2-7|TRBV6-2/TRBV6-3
TGTGCCAGCAGTTACTCGATACTAGCGGGCCTTCTCTCCTACGAGCAGTACTTC
CASSYSILAGLLSYEQYF
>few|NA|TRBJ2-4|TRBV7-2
TGTGCCAGCAGCTTAGGATCGCGGGGAAACATTCAGTACTTC
CASSLGSRGNIQYF
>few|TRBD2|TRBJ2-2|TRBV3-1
TGTGCCAGCAAGGGGAGGGCCGTGGCCGGGGAGCTGTTTTTT
CASKGRAVAGELFF
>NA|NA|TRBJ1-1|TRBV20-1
TGCAGTGCTAGAGATTTCCGGCTTCGGGTCACTGAAGCTTTCTTT
CSARDFRLRVTEAFF
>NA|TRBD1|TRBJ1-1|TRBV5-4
TGTGCCAGCAGCCGCCGGGACAGAGCCTTTGAAAACACTGAAGCTTTCTTT
CASSRRDRAFENTEAFF
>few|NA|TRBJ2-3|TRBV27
TGTGCCAGCAGTTTTTGGGTTAGCACAGATACGCAGTATTTT
CASSFWVSTDTQYF